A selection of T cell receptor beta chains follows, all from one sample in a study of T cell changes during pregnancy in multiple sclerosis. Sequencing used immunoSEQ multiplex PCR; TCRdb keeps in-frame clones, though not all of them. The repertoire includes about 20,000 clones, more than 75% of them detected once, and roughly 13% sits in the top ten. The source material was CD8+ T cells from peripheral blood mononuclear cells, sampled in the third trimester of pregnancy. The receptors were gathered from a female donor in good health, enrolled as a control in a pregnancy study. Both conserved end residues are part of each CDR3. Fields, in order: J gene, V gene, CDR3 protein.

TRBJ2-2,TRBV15,CATSSGTGHTGELFF
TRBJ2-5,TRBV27,CASSLSGGAETQYF
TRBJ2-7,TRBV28,CASSLTQGIVNEQYF
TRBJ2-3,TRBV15,CATSSGQGTDTQYF
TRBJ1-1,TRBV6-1,CASSGQQIMNTEAFF
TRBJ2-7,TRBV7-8,CASSFRGLGEQYF
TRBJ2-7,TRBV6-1,CATETGTSGSYEQYF
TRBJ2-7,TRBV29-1,CSVEPGQGVYEQYF
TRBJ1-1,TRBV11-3,CASSLGGANTEAFF
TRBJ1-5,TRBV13,CASSLGSSGALGWPQHF
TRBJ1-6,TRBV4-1,CASSHQGLPGSPLHF
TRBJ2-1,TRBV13,CASSLRERGTEGQFF
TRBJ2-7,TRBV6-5,CASSLGQGVVEQYF
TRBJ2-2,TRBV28,CASSFGGTNTGELFF
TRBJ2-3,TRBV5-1,CASSSSAGGSDTQYF
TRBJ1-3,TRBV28,CASSLGGAGNTIYF
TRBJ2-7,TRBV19,CASSIDIEDRGYEQYF
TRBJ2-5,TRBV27,CASSQVTGGPETQYF
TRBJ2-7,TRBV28,CASSHRGEREGYEQYF
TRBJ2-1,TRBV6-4,CASSDGTSSNEQFF
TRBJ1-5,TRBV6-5,CASSYGAGTAQHF
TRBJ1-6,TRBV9,CASSSGTGVFWSSYNSPLHF
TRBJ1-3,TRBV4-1,CASSPRDRTRGNTIYF
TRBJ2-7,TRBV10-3,CAISEGQIEQYF
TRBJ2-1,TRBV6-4,CASSPDTYNEQFF
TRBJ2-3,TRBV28,CASSYTGGAWTDTQYF
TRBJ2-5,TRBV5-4,CARTPRGSSIKTQYF
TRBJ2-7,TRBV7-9,CASSPGTDYEQYF
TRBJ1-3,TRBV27,CASSLSPGIGNTIYF
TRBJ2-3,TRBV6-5,CASSYGGGSTDTQYF
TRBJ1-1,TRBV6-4,CASSEGANTEAFF